This entry lists 20 T cell receptor beta chains sequenced from one sample in a study of OX40 agonist ivuxolimab in advanced cancers. Method: immunoSEQ multiplex PCR; TCRdb's copy keeps in-frame clones and lacks some. The sample records under 90,000 clones, approximately 89% being singletons. Sequencing used CD4+ or CD8+ T cells sorted from blood, obtained in a trial of the OX40 agonist ivuxolimab. All receptors come from an adult with an advanced solid tumor such as melanoma, head and neck, liver or kidney cancer.

V gene TRBV5-1 combines with J gene TRBJ2-3, with D perhaps TRBD1 (6 bases). The CDR3 is 16 residues long. Germline V gives CDR1 SGHRS, CDR2 YFSETQ. V lost 0 bases, J lost 0 bases, and 11 bases lay in between. The CDR3 reads CASSLGGQRSTDTQYF. CDR3 bases: TGCGCCAGCAGCTTGGGGGGACAACGAAGCACAGATACGCAGTATTTT.

This clone showed up just once. The gene calls are TRBV11-3 and TRBJ2-2; 7 bases map to TRBD1. The CDR3 runs to 14 residues. V was pared by 5 bases and J by 7 bases, with 7 bases of the junction left unmatched. Germline loops: CDR1 SGHNT, CDR2 YENEEA. The CDR3 sequence is CASSQTGVHGELFF. As DNA, the CDR3 is TGTGCCAGCAGCCAAACAGGGGTCCACGGGGAGCTGTTTTTT.

This clone was seen just once. CDR3 residues: CASSLRSGAQETQYF. Written as DNA, the CDR3 is TGTGCCAGCAGTCTGAGGTCAGGGGCCCAAGAGACCCAGTACTTC. J is TRBJ2-5 and V is TRBV28; D may be TRBD1 (6 bases). The CDR3 covers 15 residues. Trimming pared 5 bases from V and 1 base from J, leaving 14 bases between. CDR1 is MDHEN, CDR2 SYDVKM, per germline.

The sample holds one count of this clone. The chain employs TRBV5-6 and TRBJ2-2; 13 bases fit TRBD2. V dropped 5 bases and J dropped 2; count of bases not matched to a gene: 6. CDR3 length: 17 residues. Germline lookup yields CDR1 SGHDT and CDR2 YYEEEE. The CDR3 coding sequence is TGTGCCAGCAGATCGACTAGCGGGAGGTTAAACACCGGGGAGCTGTTTTTT. This codes for CASRSTSGRLNTGELFF.

The V call is TRBV6-5, the J call TRBJ1-5, with D possibly TRBD1 on 5 matching bases. V shed 2 bases and J shed 7 bases, with 6 bases lying between them. This CDR3 has 12 amino acids. Germline loops: CDR1 MNHEY, CDR2 SVGAGI. CDR3 sequence (DNA): TGTGCCAGCAGTTACGGGGGGCAGCCCCAGCATTTT. Translating it yields CASSYGGQPQHF.

The chain employs TRBV30 and TRBJ2-7, with TRBD1 identical over 7 bases. The length of the CDR3 is 13 residues. The germline CDR1 and CDR2 sequences are GTSNPN and SVGIG (reference sequence). The trim removed 0 bases at V and 3 bases at J, leaving 2 bases unmatched. CDR3 DNA: TGTGCCTGGAGTGTGGGACAGATCTACGAGCAGTACTTC. It yields the protein CAWSVGQIYEQYF.

This sequence joins TRBV6-5 and TRBJ2-5, with TRBD1 matching 9 bases. The germline V gene encodes CDR1 MNHEY and CDR2 SVGAGI. J gave up 5 bases and V 9 bases, and 4 bases lay outside the gene matches. The CDR3 is made up of 12 amino acids. The CDR3 DNA reads as TGTGCCAGTACGGGACAGGGTGAGACCCAGTACTTC. Encoded protein: CASTGQGETQYF.

The rearrangement links TRBV18 to TRBJ2-7; unclear D gene. Germline loops: CDR1 KGHSH, CDR2 LQKENI. The CDR3 loop spans 11 amino acids. V was shortened by 5 bases and J by 7 bases, with 9 bases between the two germline ends. CDR3 nucleotide sequence: TGTGCCAGCTCATCCAAGTTAGAGCAGTACTTC. It codes for CASSSKLEQYF.

The V gene is TRBV13, the J gene TRBJ2-1; D possibly corresponds to TRBD1 (6 bases). The germline V gene has CDR1 PRHDT and CDR2 FYEKMQ (reference sequence). The CDR3 has 15 residues. Trimming removed 1 base from V and 4 bases from J, with 11 bases in between. CDR3 sequence: CASSLVGARYNEQFF. The CDR3 DNA reads TGTGCCAGCAGCTTAGTGGGGGCCAGATACAATGAGCAGTTCTTC.

The rearrangement joins TRBV2 to TRBJ2-1; a possible D gene is TRBD2 (5 bases). The CDR3 sequence is 11 residues long. V was clipped by 11 bases and J by 10 bases, with 15 bases between them. The germline gives CDR1 SNHLY, CDR2 FYNNEI. CDR3 bases: TGTGCCTCCAGAGGGAATGGGGAGCAGTTCTTC. This encodes CASRGNGEQFF.

V gene TRBV5-8 combines with J gene TRBJ1-2; weak D call: TRBD1 (5 bases). The V and J ends lost 4 bases and 2 bases respectively, with 9 bases between them. This CDR3 contains 13 residues. Germline V gives CDR1 SGHTS, CDR2 YDEGEE. CDR3 region: CASSPGGNYGYTF. In DNA form, the CDR3 reads TGTGCCAGCAGCCCGGGGGGGAACTATGGCTACACCTTC.

The V call is TRBV25-1, the J call TRBJ2-3; D gene uncertain. V was shortened by 2 bases and J by 3 bases, with 9 bases between the two germline ends. Germline V gene sequence: CDR1 MGHDK, CDR2 SYGVNS. CDR3 length equals 14 residues. CDR3 nucleotides: TGTGCCAGCAGTGAAAGAAGACTTACAGATACGCAGTATTTT. Translation: CASSERRLTDTQYF.

This clone was seen a handful of times. The chain's CDR3 is CASSRLRGTNSPLHF. The CDR3 region has the DNA TGTGCCAGCAGCCGATTACGGGGTACCAATTCACCCCTCCACTTT. This chain joins TRBV7-9 and TRBJ1-6; D call uncertain. Germline-derived CDR1 and CDR2 are SEHNR and FQNEAQ (reference sequence). V was trimmed by 5 bases and J by 7 bases, leaving 15 bases between them. The CDR3 has 15 amino acids.

The J gene is TRBJ2-7, the V gene TRBV4-1, with D tentatively TRBD1 or TRBD2 (5 bases each). The CDR3 runs to 15 residues. Trimming cost V 1 base and J 9 bases, with 19 bases left between them. Germline-derived CDR1 and CDR2 are MGHRA and YSYEKL. Written as DNA, the CDR3 is TGCGCCAGCAGCCAAGCCGAAACGGGACCCGCGGGGCAGTACTTC. Its protein product is CASSQAETGPAGQYF.

This chain links TRBV5-1 with TRBJ2-7, with 7 bases that match TRBD1. The germline V gene has CDR1 SGHRS and CDR2 YFSETQ. This CDR3 has 13 residues. V lost 5 bases to trimming and J lost 3 bases; unmatched junction nucleotides: 5. CDR3 loop: CASRRDSYYEQYF. The CDR3 DNA reads as TGCGCCAGCAGAAGGGACAGTTACTACGAGCAGTACTTC.

V gene TRBV7-9 combines with J gene TRBJ1-5; 7 bases align to TRBD1. After removal of 2 bases from V and 5 bases from J, the junction contained 6 bases not matched to a gene. The V gene's germline CDR1 is SEHNR and CDR2 FQNEAQ (reference sequence). This CDR3 spans 15 amino acids. DNA for the CDR3: TGTGCCAGCAGCTTAACACAGGGGAAGGATCAGCCCCAGCATTTT. It yields the protein CASSLTQGKDQPQHF.

The rearrangement joins TRBV7-9 to TRBJ2-3; D is perhaps TRBD1 (7 bases). The CDR3 loop spans 16 amino acids. V lost 5 bases and J 2 bases, leaving 17 bases between the germline ends. Germline V lookup: CDR1 SEHNR, CDR2 FQNEAQ (reference sequence). The CDR3 DNA reads TGTGCCAGCAGCAACCGTAGGGGGCGGGACACAGATACGCAGTATTTT. Translation gives CASSNRRGRDTDTQYF.

V usage is TRBV5-6 and J usage is TRBJ2-7; TRBD2 matches 9 bases. The CDR3 runs 16 residues. Germline V gives CDR1 SGHDT, CDR2 YYEEEE. Trimming cost V 2 bases and J 7 bases; bases outside gene matches: 13. CDR3 sequence reads: CASSLPAGGKGREQYF. The CDR3 DNA sequence: TGTGCCAGCAGCTTACCAGCGGGAGGAAAAGGTAGAGAGCAGTACTTC.

The genes are TRBV30 and TRBJ2-7; D unresolved. The CDR3 consists of 12 residues. V dropped 7 bases and J dropped 1 base, with 11 bases sitting between them. Germline CDR1 GTSNPN, CDR2 SVGIG (reference sequence). CDR3: CAFRALSYEQYF. The CDR3 nucleotides read TGTGCCTTTCGGGCGTTATCCTACGAGCAGTACTTC. Variable domain in full (rest from reference TRBV30 and TRBJ2-7): SQTIHQWPATLVQPVGSPLSLECTVEGTSNPNLYWYRQAAGRGLQLLFYSVGIGQISSEVPQNLSASRPQDRQFILSSKKLLLSDSGFYLCAFRALSYEQYFGPGTRLTVT.

The chain combines TRBV28 with TRBJ2-3; no reliable D call. CDR1 MDHEN and CDR2 SYDVKM come from the germline V gene. The CDR3 loop spans 15 amino acids. V lost 10 bases, J lost 3 bases, and 20 bases lay in between. The CDR3 coding sequence is TGTGCCACACGGAGAGGTGGCTCCTATACAGATACGCAGTATTTT. Translating gives CATRRGGSYTDTQYF.